The 30 T cell receptor beta chains below all came from one sample that was sequenced in a study of T cells in Graves' hyperthyroidism and ophthalmopathy. Regions amplified from RNA transcripts were the TCR beta CDR3 regions. The study used the HTBI primer set for a first-round RT-PCR of the TCR CDR3. TCRdb fed the multiplex PCR reads into MiXCR, producing one record per CDR3 protein. The sample records about half a million distinct CDR3 sequences, less than 25% being singletons. Input material: blood. Receptor source: a woman in her 70s with Graves' ophthalmopathy.

In DNA, the CDR3 is TGTGCCAGCAGCCAACAGGGGGGAGGGACAGATACGCAGTATTTT. This sequence encodes CASSQQGGGTDTQYF. V usage is TRBV7-9 and J usage is TRBJ2-3; tentative D call: TRBD1 (8 bases). Trimming took off 5 bases at V and 3 bases at J, with 15 bases between the two ends. From germline, CDR1 is SEHNR and CDR2 FQNEAQ (reference sequence). The CDR3 has 15 residues. The full variable domain, with the rest looked up from reference TRBV7-9 and TRBJ2-3, is DTGVSQNPRHKITKRGQNVTFRCDPISEHNRLYWYRQTLGQGPEFLTYFQNEAQLEKSRLLSDRFSAERPKGSFSTLEIQRTEQGDSAMYLCASSQQGGGTDTQYFGPGTRLTVL.

The chain recombines TRBV4-1 with TRBJ1-2; maybe TRBD1 (5 bases). V was shortened by 0 bases and J by 7 bases, with 6 bases between the two germline ends. The germline V gene encodes CDR1 MGHRA and CDR2 YSYEKL. CDR3 length equals 12 residues. CDR3 bases: TGCGCCAGCAGCCAAGAAAGGGGTGGCTACACCTTC. This gives the protein CASSQERGGYTF.

This clonotype was observed a handful of times. V is TRBV5-1 and J is TRBJ1-1, with 9 bases matching TRBD1. The J segment lost 10 bases and the V segment lost 0 bases, leaving 7 bases of the junction unmatched. Germline CDR1 and CDR2: SGHRS and YFSETQ. This CDR3 is built from 14 residues. The CDR3 DNA sequence: TGCGCCAGCAGCTTGGCCGGGACAGGGAATCGAGCTTTCTTT. Protein: CASSLAGTGNRAFF.

This clonotype occurred a few times. The chain recombines TRBV7-9 with TRBJ2-1; D may be TRBD1 (6 bases). Germline lookup yields CDR1 SEHNR and CDR2 FQNEAQ (reference sequence). The V gene lost 2 bases and the J gene lost 7 bases, with 21 bases spanning the gap. The CDR3 is made up of 17 amino acids. The CDR3 protein is CASSLLQGLYLGNEQFF. CDR3 bases: TGTGCCAGCAGCTTACTCCAGGGGCTATACTTAGGGAATGAGCAGTTCTTC.

The chain combines TRBV20-1 with TRBJ2-7; a possible D gene is TRBD1 (6 bases). Per the germline V gene, CDR1 is DFQATT and CDR2 is SNEGSKA (reference sequence). The V end lost 4 bases, the J end lost 4 bases, and 17 bases lay between the germline ends. CDR3 length equals 14 residues. The CDR3 sequence is CSAKSGTSLYEQYF. CDR3 DNA: TGCAGTGCTAAGTCCGGGACATCGTTGTACGAGCAGTACTTC.

This clonotype was detected ten times or more. Here the CDR3 DNA reads TGTGCCAGCAGGACCGGGCTGGGGACAGGGGCATCTGAAGCTTTCTTT. Its translation: CASRTGLGTGASEAFF. The gene calls are TRBV2 and TRBJ1-1; 10 bases agree with TRBD1. CDR3 length: 16 amino acids. The ends lost 6 bases at V and 6 bases at J; junction bases unmatched: 13. The germline V gene encodes CDR1 SNHLY and CDR2 FYNNEI.

This clonotype has a handful of counts. The chain couples TRBV12-3 or TRBV12-4 to TRBJ2-6; a possible D gene is TRBD1 (6 bases). Trimming left V 11 bases short and J 0 bases short, with 20 bases between. The CDR3 is 17 amino acids. The DNA for the CDR3 is TGTGCCCAGATGGACGGACAGATTTTCTCTGGGGCCAACGTCCTGACTTTC. It codes for CAQMDGQIFSGANVLTF.

In this sample, this clonotype turned up many times. The chain employs TRBV28 and TRBJ1-5; D might be TRBD1 (6 bases). The CDR3 is 13 amino acids. The germline V gene has CDR1 MDHEN and CDR2 SYDVKM. V lost 3 bases, J lost 7 bases, and 10 bases lay in between. As DNA, the CDR3 is TGTGCCAGCAGTTTTGGGGGGCAACAGCCCCAGCATTTT. Translation gives CASSFGGQQPQHF.

DNA of the CDR3: TGCGCCAGCAGCCTTGAGCGGGAGTCATATAATGAGCAGTTCTTC. Translated, it gives CASSLERESYNEQFF. The genes are TRBV4-1 and TRBJ2-1; 8 nucleotides align to TRBD2. Trimming cost V 4 bases and J 7 bases; bases outside gene matches: 9. The CDR3 covers 15 residues. CDR1 and CDR2 (germline): MGHRA, YSYEKL.

The CDR3 here is CASSLDRRPNEAFF. CDR3 DNA sequence: TGTGCCAGCAGCCTGGACAGGCGACCCAATGAAGCTTTCTTT. This rearrangement joins TRBV7-3 to TRBJ1-1; the match to TRBD1 covers 7 bases. The CDR3 consists of 14 residues. J lost 7 bases, V lost 5 bases, and 10 bases had no gene match. Per germline, CDR1 SGHTA and CDR2 FQGTGA. Variable domain in full (rest from reference TRBV7-3 and TRBJ1-1): GAGVSQTPSNKVTEKGKYVELRCDPISGHTALYWYRQSLGQGPEFLIYFQGTGAADDSGLPNDRFFAVRPEGSVSTLKIQRTERGDSAVYLCASSLDRRPNEAFFGQGTRLTVV.

This clonotype was seen many times. The CDR3 loop is CASSYGTWTSDEAFF. CDR3 nucleotide sequence: TGTGCCAGCAGTTACGGGACATGGACATCCGATGAAGCTTTCTTT. This rearrangement joins TRBV28 to TRBJ1-1, with a tentative D call TRBD1 (6 bases). CDR3 length: 15 amino acids. The V gene's germline CDR1 is MDHEN and CDR2 SYDVKM. Trimming took off 4 bases at V and 7 bases at J, with 19 bases between the two ends.

This clonotype was counted a few times. The V call is TRBV18, the J call TRBJ2-5; TRBD1 might be the D (5 bases). The CDR3 is made up of 14 amino acids. The germline V gene has CDR1 KGHSH and CDR2 LQKENI. V was clipped by 0 bases and J by 1 base, with 6 bases between them. CDR3 protein: CASSPPGVQETQYF. CDR3 sequence (DNA): TGTGCCAGCTCACCACCAGGGGTCCAAGAGACCCAGTACTTC.

This chain links TRBV29-1 with TRBJ1-1; 7 bases match TRBD1. The CDR3 extends over 13 amino acids. Germline CDR1 is SQVTM and CDR2 is ANQGSEA. The junction had 12 bases not matched to a gene; V was cut back by 7 bases and J by 7 bases. The CDR3 loop reads CSALQGGVGEAFF. The CDR3 region has the DNA TGCAGCGCCCTCCAGGGGGGGGTTGGTGAAGCTTTCTTT.

There are a few counts of this clonotype. The rearrangement links TRBV4-1 to TRBJ2-1; the match to TRBD2 covers 9 bases. V shed 0 bases, J shed 3 bases, and the junction held 3 bases outside the gene matches. The CDR3 consists of 16 residues. The germline gives CDR1 MGHRA, CDR2 YSYEKL. In DNA form, the CDR3 reads TGCGCCAGCAGCCAAGATCCTAGCGGGGTCTACAATGAGCAGTTCTTC. Its translation: CASSQDPSGVYNEQFF.

This chain uses TRBV5-1 with TRBJ2-5, with TRBD1 identical over 7 bases. This CDR3 contains 15 residues. V trimming: 4 bases; J trimming: 1 base; junction bases outside the gene matches: 7. CDR1 is SGHRS and CDR2 is YFSETQ in the germline V gene. As DNA, the CDR3 is TGCGCCAGCAGCCAGATGGGACAGATCCAAGAGACCCAGTACTTC. The encoded protein is CASSQMGQIQETQYF.

This clonotype was detected ten times or more. This chain uses TRBV2 with TRBJ1-2, with unresolved D. CDR1 and CDR2 (germline): SNHLY, FYNNEI. The CDR3 is 14 residues long. The germline V and J ends were trimmed by 7 bases and 3 bases, with 15 bases remaining between them. CDR3 bases: TGTGCCAGCACCGAGACGGGCCCAGACTATGGCTACACCTTC. This gives the protein CASTETGPDYGYTF.

The V call is TRBV5-6, the J call TRBJ1-2, with 9 bases fitting TRBD1. Per germline, CDR1 SGHDT and CDR2 YYEEEE. V trimming: 2 bases; J trimming: 11 bases; junction bases outside the gene matches: 10. The CDR3 extends over 14 amino acids. CDR3 sequence (DNA): TGTGCCAGCAGCTTAACAGGGGGCGCTTCTTGGTACACCTTC. Amino acid sequence: CASSLTGGASWYTF. Combining the CDR3 with reference TRBV5-6 and TRBJ1-2 gives the whole variable domain DAGVTQSPTHLIKTRGQQVTLRCSPKSGHDTVSWYQQALGQGPQFIFQYYEEEERQRGNFPDRFSGHQFPNYSSELNVNALLLGDSALYLCASSLTGGASWYTFGSGTRLTVV.

This clonotype was counted ten times or more. The chain carries TRBV2 and TRBJ2-1; D not certain. The germline CDR1 and CDR2 sequences are SNHLY and FYNNEI. Deletions cut 4 bases from V and 3 bases from J, with 10 bases between. The CDR3 loop spans 14 amino acids. The CDR3 region has the DNA TGTGCCAGCAGTGCAGTGATAGGCTACAATGAGCAGTTCTTC. Its protein product is CASSAVIGYNEQFF.

This clonotype was counted a few times. This chain connects TRBV20-1 to TRBJ2-7; tentatively, D is TRBD1 (5 bases). Germline CDR1 is DFQATT and CDR2 is SNEGSKA (reference sequence). This CDR3 comprises 14 residues. Trimming shortened V by 3 bases and J by 2 bases, and 14 bases separated the two germline ends. The CDR3 protein is CSASLSQAPYEQYF. DNA for the CDR3: TGCAGTGCTAGCTTGTCACAGGCCCCCTACGAGCAGTACTTC.

There are a few counts of this clonotype. The rearrangement uses TRBV30 and TRBJ1-1, with D unresolved. Per the germline V gene, CDR1 is GTSNPN and CDR2 is SVGIG (reference sequence). V was clipped by 3 bases and J by 1 base, with 15 bases between them. The CDR3 consists of 15 residues. CDR3 protein: CAWRSQGRGNTEAFF. CDR3 sequence (DNA): TGTGCCTGGAGGTCCCAAGGACGCGGGAACACTGAAGCTTTCTTT.

Relative to its sample, this clonotype is medium-sized (0.01 to 0.1%). The rearrangement uses TRBV7-2 and TRBJ2-3; tentatively, D is TRBD2 (5 bases). In germline, CDR1 is SGHTA, CDR2 FQGNSA. This CDR3 is 14 amino acids long. Trimming cost V 0 bases and J 3 bases, with 7 bases left between them. CDR3 in DNA: TGTGCCAGCAGCTTAGCGGAGGCTACAGATACGCAGTATTTT. Translation: CASSLAEATDTQYF.

The CDR3 is CASSNSGTGGTEAFF. Written as DNA, the CDR3 is TGTGCCAGCAGCAACTCCGGGACAGGGGGGACTGAAGCTTTCTTT. This chain links TRBV7-9 with TRBJ1-1; 11 bases line up with TRBD1. V was pared by 5 bases and J by 5 bases, with 7 bases of the junction left unmatched. This CDR3 spans 15 amino acids. Germline values: CDR1 SEHNR, CDR2 FQNEAQ (reference sequence).

The chain uses TRBV5-5 and TRBJ2-2, with 11 bases lining up with TRBD1. CDR3 size: 16 residues. Germline V gives CDR1 SGHKS, CDR2 YYEKEE (reference sequence). V was pared by 3 bases and J by 4 bases, with 5 bases of the junction left unmatched. CDR3 amino acids: CASSWTGGEVTGELFF. As DNA, the CDR3 is TGTGCCAGCAGCTGGACAGGGGGCGAGGTCACCGGGGAGCTGTTTTTT. The full variable domain, completed using reference TRBV5-5 and TRBJ2-2, is DAGVTQSPTHLIKTRGQQVTLRCSPISGHKSVSWYQQVLGQGPQFIFQYYEKEERGRGNFPDRFSARQFPNYSSELNVNALLLGDSALYLCASSWTGGEVTGELFFGEGSRLTVL.

In this sample, this clonotype turned up many times. This chain connects TRBV12-3 or TRBV12-4 to TRBJ1-2; 7 positions match TRBD1. The ends lost 3 bases at V and 6 bases at J; junction bases unmatched: 13. The CDR3 sequence is 16 residues long. The CDR3 sequence is CASSFRTPGGHNGYTF. Here the CDR3 DNA reads TGTGCCAGCAGTTTTCGTACTCCAGGGGGGCATAATGGCTACACCTTC.

The chain recombines TRBV5-5 with TRBJ2-3, with D perhaps matching TRBD1 or TRBD2 (5 bases each). The CDR3 totals 15 residues. Germline lookup yields CDR1 SGHKS and CDR2 YYEKEE (reference sequence). Trimming pared 4 bases from V and 6 bases from J, leaving 18 bases between. The CDR3: CASSLLGVSADTQYF. In DNA form, the CDR3 reads TGTGCCAGCAGCCTCTTGGGGGTCTCGGCGGATACGCAGTATTTT.

This clonotype was detected a few times. The V and J genes are TRBV30 and TRBJ2-2; no clear D gene. This CDR3 comprises 14 residues. Germline-derived CDR1 and CDR2 are GTSNPN and SVGIG (reference sequence). The ends were cut back, 4 bases at V and 6 bases at J, with 15 bases in the middle. CDR3 DNA sequence: TGTGCCTGGATCCTCTCCACAGCCCCCGGGGAGCTGTTTTTT. It encodes CAWILSTAPGELFF.

V is TRBV20-1 and J is TRBJ2-3; the D gene could be TRBD1 or TRBD2 (5 bases each). CDR1 is DFQATT, CDR2 SNEGSKA, per germline (reference sequence). The CDR3 loop spans 16 amino acids. V was cut by 6 bases and J by 3 bases, with 22 bases left in between. The CDR3 DNA reads as TGCAGTGCCCCTGGGGCACTAGTCGGCTTTACAGATACGCAGTATTTT. This encodes CSAPGALVGFTDTQYF.

As regards this clonotype: This may be a read error: a much more frequent sequence differs by one nucleotide. J is TRBJ2-7 and V is TRBV7-9; D remains unclear. V lost 6 bases and J 0 bases, leaving 12 bases between the germline ends. The CDR3 totals 14 residues. Germline CDR1 SEHNR, CDR2 FQNEAQ (reference sequence). CDR3: CASSRVPGSYEQYF. CDR3 sequence (DNA): TGTGCCAGCAGTAGGGTTCCGGGCTCCTACGAGCAGTACTTC.

This clonotype has a handful of counts. V and J are TRBV15 and TRBJ1-4, with D unresolved. Germline V gene lookup returns CDR1 LNHNV and CDR2 YYDKDF (reference sequence). Trimming took off 4 bases at V and 0 bases at J, with 12 bases between the two ends. CDR3 length equals 16 residues. Here the CDR3 DNA reads TGTGCCACCAGCATTAGACACGCTGCAACTAATGAAAAACTGTTTTTT. This codes for CATSIRHAATNEKLFF. Looking up the rest from reference TRBV15 and TRBJ1-4 gives the full variable domain: DAMVIQNPRYQVTQFGKPVTLSCSQTLNHNVMYWYQQKSSQAPKLLFHYYDKDFNNEADTPDNFQSRRPNTSFCFLDIRSPGLGDTAMYLCATSIRHAATNEKLFFGSGTQLSVL.

This clonotype occurred many times. The chain is built from TRBV5-1 and TRBJ2-1; D possibly matches TRBD1 or TRBD2 (5 bases each). V was trimmed by 4 bases and J by 9 bases, leaving 14 bases between them. The CDR3 extends over 13 amino acids. CDR1 is SGHRS, CDR2 YFSETQ, per germline. The CDR3 sequence is CASSPRPGSEQFF. Written as DNA, the CDR3 is TGCGCCAGCAGCCCGAGACCAGGGAGTGAGCAGTTCTTC.